The sequence of this TCR beta chain was determined in a study of CD8 T cells in ankylosing spondylitis. General study findings and limits: Reportedly, significant enrichment of disease-linked clones occurred in matched ankylosing spondylitis synovial fluid. Characteristic of ankylosing spondylitis blood, it appeared, was a TCR beta motif comprising about eight highly homologous variants. In the blood and synovial fluid of reactive arthritis, some motif variants had been previously reported.

The germline V gene encodes CDR1 LGHNA and CDR2 YNFKEQ. The CDR3 has 16 residues. V gave up 1 base and J gave up 4 bases; unmatched junction bases: 7. This clonotype was counted ten times or more. Its specificity is not known. Using its own MiXCR run on the 5' RACE reads, TCRdb lists one record per CDR3 protein. This sample yields 250,000 to 350,000 distinct CDR3 sequences, of which 7% to 9% are seen a single time; less than 15% belongs to the top ten. The sequence was obtained from a male donor with ankylosing spondylitis. The chain links TRBV4-2 to TRBJ2-1, with TRBD2 matching over 7 bases. Sequences were obtained from blood, either unsorted or a sorted T cell fraction (not recorded which). Written as DNA, the CDR3 is TGTGCCAGCAGCCAAGGTTTAGCGGGTGTGTACAATGAGCAGTTCTTC. Translating it yields CASSQGLAGVYNEQFF.